What follows are 11 T cell receptor beta chains derived from one specimen sequenced in a study of blood T cell repertoires in COVID-19. Method: immunoSEQ multiplex PCR; TCRdb's copy keeps in-frame clones and lacks some. The sample includes more than 200,000 clones, 70% to 90% of them seen just once. The specimen was peripheral blood. The receptor set was obtained from a woman between 50 and 59 years old with COVID-19, enrolled during active disease.

The genes are TRBV6-5 and TRBJ1-1; tentative D call: TRBD1 (6 bases). Germline lookup yields CDR1 MNHEY and CDR2 SVGAGI. CDR3 size: 14 residues. The CDR3 is CANKEGGGYTEAFF. The DNA for the CDR3 is TGTGCTAACAAAGAGGGGGGAGGGTACACTGAAGCTTTCTTT.

The chain uses TRBV5-8 and TRBJ1-1, with D possibly being TRBD1 (6 bases). Germline CDR1 is SGHTS and CDR2 is YDEGEE. This CDR3 has 14 residues. V gave up 3 bases and J gave up 4 bases, with 13 bases separating them. Written as DNA, the CDR3 is TGTGCCAGCAGCTCTGGGGGGGCACGCACTGAAGCTTTCTTT. It codes for CASSSGGARTEAFF.

This clone has a single count. The chain is built from TRBV25-1 and TRBJ1-4, with 7 bases lining up with TRBD1. The CDR3 spans 16 residues. After removal of 3 bases from V and 0 bases from J, the junction contained 4 bases not matched to a gene. Germline CDR1 is MGHDK and CDR2 is SYGVNS. The CDR3 bases are TGTGCCAGCAGTGACACCGGGACAGCAACTAATGAAAAACTGTTTTTT. This encodes CASSDTGTATNEKLFF.

This chain connects TRBV5-6 to TRBJ2-2; 8 bases are a match to TRBD1. The CDR3 extends over 15 amino acids. Losses at the gene ends were 1 base for V and 5 bases for J; bases not matched to a gene: 4. CDR1 is SGHDT, CDR2 YYEEEE, per germline. CDR3: CASSLQGARTGELFF. The CDR3 DNA is TGTGCCAGCAGCTTGCAGGGGGCAAGGACCGGGGAGCTGTTTTTT. The variable domain in full, completed from reference TRBV5-6 and TRBJ2-2, reads DAGVTQSPTHLIKTRGQQVTLRCSPKSGHDTVSWYQQALGQGPQFIFQYYEEEERQRGNFPDRFSGHQFPNYSSELNVNALLLGDSALYLCASSLQGARTGELFFGEGSRLTVL.

The chain combines TRBV28 with TRBJ2-4, with TRBD1 matching 9 bases. J gave up 4 bases and V 5 bases, and 15 bases lay outside the gene matches. The CDR3 length is 18 residues. Germline CDR1 and CDR2: MDHEN and SYDVKM. The CDR3 DNA sequence: TGTGCCAGCAGTCCCCCTTTTCCGGGACAGGGAGGAAAAAACATTCAGTACTTC. It codes for CASSPPFPGQGGKNIQYF.

The chain carries TRBV5-6 and TRBJ2-2, with a tentative D call TRBD1 (6 bases). CDR1 is SGHDT and CDR2 is YYEEEE in the germline V gene. The CDR3 loop spans 15 amino acids. Between the trimmed V and J ends, which lost 1 base and 2 bases, there was a span of 9 bases. CDR3 nucleotide sequence: TGTGCCAGCAGCTTGACAGGGACAAACACCGGGGAGCTGTTTTTT. It is translated as CASSLTGTNTGELFF.

The V and J genes are TRBV5-1 and TRBJ2-5; 9 bases agree with TRBD1. The junction had 7 bases not matched to a gene; V was cut back by 2 bases and J by 5 bases. The CDR3 length is 15 residues. Germline CDR1 reads SGHRS; CDR2 reads YFSETQ. The CDR3: CASSFSGDRVETQYF. The CDR3 coding sequence is TGCGCCAGCAGCTTTAGTGGGGACAGGGTGGAGACCCAGTACTTC.

This chain links TRBV30 with TRBJ1-1; 10 positions match TRBD1. In germline, CDR1 is GTSNPN, CDR2 SVGIG (reference sequence). The CDR3 sequence is 13 residues long. The junction had 2 bases not matched to a gene; V was cut back by 1 base and J by 6 bases. CDR3 sequence: CAWSAGQGAEAFF. In DNA, the CDR3 is TGTGCCTGGAGTGCAGGACAGGGGGCTGAAGCTTTCTTT. Full variable domain (outside the CDR3, taken from reference TRBV30 and TRBJ1-1): SQTIHQWPATLVQPVGSPLSLECTVEGTSNPNLYWYRQAAGRGLQLLFYSVGIGQISSEVPQNLSASRPQDRQFILSSKKLLLSDSGFYLCAWSAGQGAEAFFGQGTRLTVV.

V gene TRBV30 combines with J gene TRBJ1-1, with no clear D. Germline lookup yields CDR1 GTSNPN and CDR2 SVGIG (reference sequence). Trimming pared 8 bases from V and 2 bases from J, leaving 18 bases between. CDR3 length: 14 amino acids. CDR3 in DNA: TGTGCCGGAACAAAGGGAGGATTTAACACTGAAGCTTTCTTT. Its translation is CAGTKGGFNTEAFF.

J is TRBJ1-3 and V is TRBV12-3 or TRBV12-4; TRBD1 agrees at 10 bases. CDR3 size: 13 residues. J was trimmed by 11 bases and V by 6 bases; bases with no gene match: 7. The CDR3 reads CASSRTGGGPIYF. In DNA form, the CDR3 reads TGTGCCAGCAGCAGGACAGGGGGAGGGCCCATATATTTT.

V and J are TRBV19 and TRBJ1-2; TRBD1 is a possible D gene (5 bases). The ends were cut back, 2 bases at V and 3 bases at J, with 13 bases in the middle. CDR1 and CDR2 (germline): LNHDA, SQIVND (reference sequence). The CDR3 is 15 amino acids. Here the CDR3 reads CASSISSRVYYGYTF. The CDR3, as DNA: TGTGCCAGTAGTATAAGCTCCAGGGTCTACTATGGCTACACCTTC.